The text below deals with one T cell receptor beta chain. Unmatched junction bases numbered 6, after V lost 1 base and J lost 0 bases. The CDR3 extends over 18 amino acids. Germline V CDR1 and CDR2: LGHDT, YNNKEL (reference sequence). This sample was taken from a study of blood T cell repertoires in COVID-19. Clones were read by immunoSEQ multiplex PCR, and TCRdb kept only the in-frame ones, dropping some. The sample shows over 100,000 clones, approximately 90% of them seen only once. The V gene is TRBV3-1 (or the pseudogene TRBV3-2), the J gene TRBJ2-3; 11 bases align to TRBD2. Sequencing was carried out using peripheral blood. The clonotype was recovered from a man in his fifties or sixties with COVID-19, enrolled during active disease. The CDR3 reads CASSQGASGGLSTDTQYF. CDR3 bases: TGTGCCAGCAGCCAAGGGGCTAGCGGGGGGCTAAGCACAGATACGCAGTATTTT.